This is a list of T cell receptor beta chains from one sample in a study of cytomegalovirus exposure and HLA in healthy donors. Repertoires were generated with immunoSEQ multiplex PCR, while TCRdb's copy carries only in-frame clones and drops some. In the table there are some 170,000 clones, about two thirds of which are singletons. The sequencing input was PBMCs. Receptor source: a woman aged 25 to 39 in good health and CMV-seronegative. The CDR3 runs from the conserved cysteine through the conserved F or W. D genes are given only for firm matches. Size tells how often a clone was seen (once, few, many) or the class of an expanded clone, and some rows leave it out.

J | D | size | V | DNA | CDR3
TRBJ2-3 | TRBD2 | - | TRBV27 | TGTGCCAGCAGGGAACTAGCGGTTGATCGGCCAGATACGCAGTATTTT | CASRELAVDRPDTQYF
TRBJ2-7 | TRBD2 | - | TRBV19 | TGTGCCAGTAGTGCAGACATAGCGGGAACATATCAGTTCCACGAGCAGTACTTC | CASSADIAGTYQFHEQYF
TRBJ1-2 | TRBD1 | few | TRBV6-6 | TGTGCCAGCAGTTACACAGGGACAGCCTATGGCTACACCTTC | CASSYTGTAYGYTF
TRBJ2-3 | TRBD2 | - | TRBV5-1 | TGCGCCAGCAGCTTGGCGGGGGGTAGTACAGATACGCAGTATTTT | CASSLAGGSTDTQYF
TRBJ1-5 | - | once | TRBV2 | TGTGCCAGCAGTGGGGGCCCAGGGCAGCCCCAGCATTTT | CASSGGPGQPQHF
TRBJ2-7 | - | - | TRBV6-6 | TGTGCCAGCACGTCGTCCCACGAGCAGTACTTC | CASTSSHEQYF
TRBJ2-7 | - | - | TRBV27 | TGTGCCAGCAGTTTGGGCCACGAGCAGTACTTC | CASSLGHEQYF
TRBJ2-7 | TRBD2 | - | TRBV30 | TGTGCCTGGGCGGGGGGGACGGGAGCCTACGAGCAGTACTTC | CAWAGGTGAYEQYF
TRBJ1-6 | - | - | TRBV7-9 | TGTGCCAGCAGCTTACTTCAGGGCCGATCATCACCCCTCCACTTT | CASSLLQGRSSPLHF
TRBJ1-1 | - | medium-sized | TRBV5-1 | TGCGCCAGCAGCTTGGCGGGGGATTATACTGAAGCTTTCTTT | CASSLAGDYTEAFF
TRBJ1-6 | - | - | TRBV21-1 | TGTGCCAGCACCCACAGGGGAATCAATTCACCCCTCCACTTT | CASTHRGINSPLHF
TRBJ2-7 | TRBD2 | - | TRBV18 | TGTGCCAGCTCACCTCTTGCGGGGGTCACCACCTACGAGCAGTACTTC | CASSPLAGVTTYEQYF
TRBJ2-7 | TRBD1 | few | TRBV27 | TGTGCCAGTATTGGACAGGTGGAACCCTACGAGCAGTACTTC | CASIGQVEPYEQYF
TRBJ2-7 | - | - | TRBV18 | TGTGCCAGCTCCCTCGCTACCTACGAGCAGTACTTC | CASSLATYEQYF
TRBJ1-3 | - | - | TRBV10-3 | TGTGCCATCTCCGGTGGTGGGGAGGACACCATATATTTT | CAISGGGEDTIYF
TRBJ2-1 | TRBD1 | - | TRBV27 | TGTGCCAGCGGGACAGTAAACAATGAGCAGTTCTTC | CASGTVNNEQFF
TRBJ2-5 | - | - | TRBV28 | TGTGCCAGCAGTTCTCCGGGACATTACCAAGAGACCCAGTACTTC | CASSSPGHYQETQYF
TRBJ1-3 | - | few | TRBV10-3 | TGTGCCATCAGGGACAGCCTCTCTGGAAACACCATATATTTT | CAIRDSLSGNTIYF
TRBJ1-1 | TRBD1 | - | TRBV28 | TGTGCCAGCAGTTTAGGTGGGACAGGGAACGCTTTCTTT | CASSLGGTGNAFF
TRBJ2-4 | - | - | TRBV2 | TGTGCCAGCAGACCGAGCGAAAGCAAAAACATTCAGTACTTC | CASRPSESKNIQYF
TRBJ2-3 | - | - | TRBV11-3 | TGTGCCAGCAGCTTAGACCCCTACACAGATACGCAGTATTTT | CASSLDPYTDTQYF
TRBJ2-3 | - | - | TRBV6-1 | TGTGCCAGCAGTGAGCGTACGGGACAAAACACAGATACGCAGTATTTT | CASSERTGQNTDTQYF
TRBJ2-1 | - | once | TRBV28 | TGTGCCAGCAGTTTTACTTACAATGAGCAGTTCTTC | CASSFTYNEQFF
TRBJ2-2 | TRBD1 | - | TRBV4-1 | TGCGCCAGCAGCCAACCGTACAGGGGGAGAGGCACCGGGGAGCTGTTTTTT | CASSQPYRGRGTGELFF
TRBJ2-3 | TRBD2 | - | TRBV15 | TGTGCCACCAGCAGAGGGGCACTAGCGGGAGTGACAGATACGCAGTATTTT | CATSRGALAGVTDTQYF
TRBJ1-1 | - | - | TRBV5-1 | TGCGCCAGCAGCTTGGCCCAGGGGACTGAAGCTTTCTTT | CASSLAQGTEAFF
TRBJ2-2 | TRBD1 | few | TRBV7-2 | TGTGCCAGCAGCCCACGGACAGGGTGGACCGGGGAGCTGTTTTTT | CASSPRTGWTGELFF
TRBJ2-5 | TRBD2 | - | TRBV5-1 | TGCGCCAGCAGCTTGTTTGGGGCCGGGGGGTACCAAGAGACCCAGTACTTC | CASSLFGAGGYQETQYF
TRBJ2-3 | - | - | TRBV5-1 | TGCGCCAGCAGCTTGACAAACACAGATACGCAGTATTTT | CASSLTNTDTQYF
TRBJ1-5 | - | - | TRBV5-5 | TGTGCCAGCAGCTGGGCCTTTAATAGCAATCAGCCCCAGCATTTT | CASSWAFNSNQPQHF
TRBJ2-1 | TRBD1 | - | TRBV4-1 | TGCGCCAGCAGCCAACTAGGACAGGGTACCTTCTTC | CASSQLGQGTFF
TRBJ1-1 | - | - | TRBV7-8 | TGTGCCAGCAGCTTACGGGTTTACGGCACTGAAGCTTTCTTT | CASSLRVYGTEAFF
TRBJ1-6 | TRBD1 | few | TRBV28 | TGTGCCAGCATACCCGCCCGACAGGGGCAGAATTCACCCCTCCACTTT | CASIPARQGQNSPLHF
TRBJ2-1 | - | - | TRBV9 | TGTGCCAGCAGCGCGCCAGGGGTTGGCAATGAGCAGTTCTTC | CASSAPGVGNEQFF
TRBJ2-1 | - | once | TRBV11-2 | TGTGCCAGCAGCCAAGCGGGTGCTTCTTACAATGAGCAGTTCTTC | CASSQAGASYNEQFF
TRBJ2-7 | TRBD2 | - | TRBV28 | TGTGCCAGCAGACCGGGACTAGTAGGCGAGCAGTACTTC | CASRPGLVGEQYF
TRBJ1-1 | - | - | TRBV6-1 | TGTGCCAGCAACCCACAGGGATGGGAAACTGAAGCTTTCTTT | CASNPQGWETEAFF
TRBJ2-1 | - | - | TRBV29-1 | TGCAGCGTTGCAAAGAGCGGAACCTACAATGAGCAGTTCTTC | CSVAKSGTYNEQFF
TRBJ2-5 | TRBD2 | - | TRBV28 | TGTGCCAGCAGTTTATCCCGACTAGCGGGGGGGGAGCAGACCCAGTACTTC | CASSLSRLAGGEQTQYF
TRBJ1-1 | - | - | TRBV9 | TGTGCCAGCAGCTCCGGACTGAGTGAAGCTTTCTTT | CASSSGLSEAFF
TRBJ2-1 | - | - | TRBV2 | TGTGCCAGCACGGGAGTAGCGGTGCAGTTCTTC | CASTGVAVQFF
TRBJ1-5 | TRBD1 | - | TRBV11-2 | TGTGCCAGCAGCTTAGCAGGGGGCGGGCAGCCCCAGCATTTT | CASSLAGGGQPQHF
TRBJ2-5 | - | - | TRBV27 | TGTGCCAGCAGCTCCGTAGCGGACCAAGAGACCCAGTACTTC | CASSSVADQETQYF
TRBJ2-3 | - | few | TRBV7-9 | TGTGCCAGCAGCCCCCGGGGGGCGTACACAGATACGCAGTATTTT | CASSPRGAYTDTQYF
TRBJ2-1 | - | - | TRBV6-4 | TGTGCCAGCAGTGACCGGGACAACAATGAGCAGTTCTTC | CASSDRDNNEQFF
TRBJ1-1 | - | - | TRBV11-2 | TGTGCCAGCAGCTTGACAGTTTCAGGCACTGAAGCTTTCTTT | CASSLTVSGTEAFF
TRBJ1-4 | - | - | TRBV7-9 | TGTTCCAGCAGCTCCCGCGGGGAGCCAACTAATGAAAAACTGTTTTTT | CSSSSRGEPTNEKLFF
TRBJ1-1 | - | - | TRBV5-1 | TGCGCCAGCAGCTTCGGAGGAGAGACTGAAGCTTTCTTT | CASSFGGETEAFF
TRBJ2-2 | - | few | TRBV7-9 | TGTTCCAGCAGCTTCCAGGGAAGGGAGCTGTTTTTT | CSSSFQGRELFF
TRBJ1-2 | TRBD1 | - | TRBV5-6 | TGTGCCCGCAGCCTGGGACAGGGAACAGACGGCTACACCTTC | CARSLGQGTDGYTF